These 6 T cell receptor beta chains were all obtained from the same sample, sequenced in a study of CD8+ T cells in alopecia areata. RNA was isolated and reverse transcribed to cDNA, the sequencing template. Here immunoSEQ multiplex PCR was the method, and the copy in TCRdb shows in-frame clones only, minus some. The table shows about 220,000 clones, with roughly 56% occurring only once. Treatment defined: oral pan-JAK inhibitor, 5-10 mg twice daily. Sequenced here: CD4+ T cells sorted from blood, sampled at week 4, from a patient treated with tofacitinib. The receptors were sampled from a human donor with alopecia areata.

The CDR3 DNA reads TGTGCCGGGGACAGGGAACAGAACACTGAAGCTTTCTTT. This codes for CAGDREQNTEAFF. The chain links TRBV30 to TRBJ1-1, with 9 nucleotides matching TRBD1. The CDR3 consists of 13 residues. Germline values: CDR1 GTSNPN, CDR2 SVGIG (reference sequence). The ends lost 8 bases at V and 1 base at J; junction bases unmatched: 5.

The J gene is TRBJ1-1, the V gene TRBV11-2, with D hard to call. Germline CDR1 is SGHAT and CDR2 is FQNNGV. This CDR3 has 14 amino acids. Trimming cost V 5 bases and J 1 base, with 11 bases left between them. The CDR3 sequence: CASSQAGRNTEAFF. CDR3 DNA: TGTGCCAGCAGCCAGGCCGGGCGGAACACTGAAGCTTTCTTT.

This chain connects TRBV19 to TRBJ1-5, with 8 bases fitting TRBD1. Germline V lookup: CDR1 LNHDA, CDR2 SQIVND (reference sequence). V was pared by 2 bases and J by 2 bases, with 2 bases of the junction left unmatched. This CDR3 comprises 15 residues. The CDR3 loop reads CASSISGQGNQPQHF. CDR3 nucleotides: TGTGCCAGTAGTATATCGGGACAGGGCAATCAGCCCCAGCATTTT.

The rearrangement links TRBV30 to TRBJ1-4; a possible D gene is TRBD1 (6 bases). CDR1 GTSNPN and CDR2 SVGIG come from the germline V gene (reference sequence). The CDR3 contains 15 residues. Trimming pared 3 bases from V and 8 bases from J, leaving 19 bases between. The CDR3, as DNA: TGTGCCTGGAGGGAAGAACAGGGCAGCCAAGAAAAACTGTTTTTT. Encoded protein: CAWREEQGSQEKLFF. The complete variable domain, with remaining parts taken from reference TRBV30 and TRBJ1-4, reads SQTIHQWPATLVQPVGSPLSLECTVEGTSNPNLYWYRQAAGRGLQLLFYSVGIGQISSEVPQNLSASRPQDRQFILSSKKLLLSDSGFYLCAWREEQGSQEKLFFGSGTQLSVL.

In its sample, this clone was seen once. The chain links TRBV4-3 to TRBJ1-2; D gene uncertain. CDR3 length equals 15 residues. The germline gives CDR1 LGHNA, CDR2 YSLEER. V lost 0 bases and J lost 3, with 11 bases in between. CDR3 in DNA: TGCGCCAGCAGCCAAGAAGTGAGGCAGCACTATGGCTACACCTTC. Translation: CASSQEVRQHYGYTF.

There are a few counts of this clone. V is TRBV4-3 and J is TRBJ2-1; D is perhaps TRBD2 (6 bases). Per germline, CDR1 LGHNA and CDR2 YSLEER. The V end lost 0 bases, the J end lost 6 bases, and 12 bases lay between the germline ends. The CDR3 loop spans 15 amino acids. The DNA of the CDR3 is TGCGCCAGCAGCCAAGAGAGACTAGTATCCAATGAGCAGTTCTTC. This gives the protein CASSQERLVSNEQFF.